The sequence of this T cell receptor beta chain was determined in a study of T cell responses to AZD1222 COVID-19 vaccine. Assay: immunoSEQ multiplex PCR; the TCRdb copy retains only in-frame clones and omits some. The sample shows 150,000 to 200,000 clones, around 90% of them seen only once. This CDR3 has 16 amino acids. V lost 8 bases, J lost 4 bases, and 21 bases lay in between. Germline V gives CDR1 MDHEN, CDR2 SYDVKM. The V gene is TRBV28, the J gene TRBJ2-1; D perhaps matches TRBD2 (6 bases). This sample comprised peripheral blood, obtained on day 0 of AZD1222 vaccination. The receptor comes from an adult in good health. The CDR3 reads CASRRGVDQTYNEQFF. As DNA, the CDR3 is TGTGCCAGCCGGCGGGGAGTAGACCAAACTTACAATGAGCAGTTCTTC.